What follows are 6 T cell receptor beta chains derived from one specimen sequenced in a study of blood T cells in healthy people across ages (dated by TCRdb to about 2015). Receptor libraries were prepared by 5' RACE. TCRdb shows the sequencer as Illumina HiSeq 2500. The second PCR ran for about 6 to 12 cycles and used a J-beta primer mix along with a sample-barcoded 5' primer. The raw public data were reprocessed by TCRdb itself: fastp quality trimming at Q25, MiXCR clonotype calling, in-frame beta chains only. Rows merge per CDR3 protein into single entries with the most common DNA and genes. The sample table lists about 1.1 million distinct CDR3 sequences, more than 30% of them with a count of one. The ten largest clones take up around 12% of the sample. Sequenced sample: blood. Every receptor here comes from a man between 18 and 35 years old in good health.

The sample holds a few counts of this clonotype. The rearrangement joins TRBV12-3 or TRBV12-4 to TRBJ2-5, with 8 nucleotides matching TRBD2. After removal of 6 bases from V and 11 bases from J, the junction contained 17 bases not matched to a gene. The CDR3 contains 15 residues. The CDR3 is CASRYTGLGTNEQYF. The CDR3 bases are TGTGCCAGCAGGTACACGGGACTAGGAACCAATGAGCAGTACTTC.

The chain is built from TRBV7-9 and TRBJ1-2; 11 bases agree with TRBD1. The CDR3 is 15 amino acids. In germline, CDR1 is SEHNR, CDR2 FQNEAQ (reference sequence). Unmatched junction bases numbered 5, after V lost 3 bases and J lost 5 bases. The CDR3 region has the DNA TGTGCCAGCAGCTTTCCGGACAGGGGGCTTTATGGCTACACCTTC. It is translated as CASSFPDRGLYGYTF.

The sample holds a few counts of this clonotype. V and J are TRBV6-5 and TRBJ1-1; no definite D call. V shed 0 bases and J shed 5 bases, with 10 bases lying between them. CDR1 is MNHEY and CDR2 is SVGAGI in the germline V gene. This CDR3 region has 14 residues. CDR3 sequence: CASSYSTVWTEAFF. DNA for the CDR3: TGTGCCAGCAGTTACTCGACGGTCTGGACTGAAGCTTTCTTT.

Concerning this clonotype: A junction end diverges from the germline sequence, so it may reflect a read error. V gene TRBV12-3 or TRBV12-4 combines with J gene TRBJ1-5; D ambiguous. The CDR3 is 12 amino acids. The CDR3 bases are TGTGCCATCAGTTTCTCTGATCAGCCCCAGCATTTT. This codes for CAISFSDQPQHF.

The table lists this clonotype with a few counts. This chain links TRBV18 with TRBJ1-1; D not certain. Germline V lookup: CDR1 KGHSH, CDR2 LQKENI. The CDR3 runs to 14 residues. V lost 10 bases, J lost 1 base, and 16 bases lay in between. The DNA of the CDR3 is TGTGCCACCTTACCTGCTATCCAGAACACTGAAGCTTTCTTT. This translates into CATLPAIQNTEAFF.

The chain is built from TRBV16 and TRBJ2-3; D uncertain. The germline V and J ends were trimmed by 4 bases and 6 bases, with 8 bases remaining between them. Germline lookup yields CDR1 KGHSY and CDR2 FQNENV. The CDR3 has 12 residues. The CDR3 is CASSPPMDTQYF. As DNA, the CDR3 is TGTGCCAGCAGCCCCCCTATGGATACGCAGTATTTT.